The entry that follows covers one T cell receptor beta chain sequence. Its target is unknown. These data belong to a study of OX40 agonist ivuxolimab in advanced cancers. Overall study: One patient with hepatocellular carcinoma and two with cutaneous melanoma, three in all, had partial responses. Study conclusions and caveats: The CD4+ and CD8+ T cells in the blood had expanded clonally by week 6 at 0.1 to 3.0 mg/kg. CD8+ T cells were the subset that, on average, had more expanded clones than CD4+.

The method was immunoSEQ multiplex PCR; TCRdb's version includes in-frame clones alone and lacks a portion of them. The sample holds 100,000 to 120,000 clones, roughly 90% seen once. J lost 3 bases, V lost 1 base, and 3 bases had no gene match. CDR1 SGHAT and CDR2 FQNNGV come from the germline V gene. This CDR3 is 14 amino acids long. The receptor comes from an adult with an advanced solid tumor such as melanoma, head and neck, liver or kidney cancer. The starting material was CD4+ or CD8+ T cells sorted from blood, obtained in a trial of the OX40 agonist ivuxolimab. This sequence joins TRBV11-2 and TRBJ2-7; 7 positions agree with TRBD1. In nucleotides, the CDR3 is TGTGCCAGCAGCTTAGTTCCAGGGGGCTACGAGCAGTACTTC. Its protein product is CASSLVPGGYEQYF.